Below, 19 T cell receptor beta chains from the same sample are listed, as sequenced in a study of blood T cell repertoires in COVID-19 (dated by TCRdb to about 2020). Libraries were prepared through the immunoSEQ multiplex PCR assay. Drawn from immuneACCESS, this table holds only the in-frame rearrangements with V and J called that TCRdb kept. Clones are partly lost; checked studies trace under half to an unresolved V gene and leave the rest unexplained. The sample has roughly 70,000 clones on record, 88% of them singletons. Under 1.5% of the sample comes from the top ten. Sample: peripheral blood. The receptor source for this set is a human donor in a cohort sampled during active COVID-19.

CDR3 nucleotides: TGTGCCAGCAGCCAAGACTTTTCACCCCTCCACTTT. Protein: CASSQDFSPLHF. This rearrangement joins TRBV3-1 (or the pseudogene TRBV3-2) to TRBJ1-6; D is unresolved. V lost 0 bases, J lost 9 bases, and 3 bases lay in between. The CDR3 spans 12 residues. In germline, CDR1 is LGHDT, CDR2 YNNKEL (reference sequence).

V gene TRBV6-5 combines with J gene TRBJ2-7; 10 nucleotides align to TRBD2. The CDR3 runs to 15 residues. Losses at the gene ends were 5 bases for V and 3 bases for J; bases not matched to a gene: 7. The germline V gene has CDR1 MNHEY and CDR2 SVGAGI. The DNA of the CDR3 is TGTGCCAGCAGTATCACTAGCGGGAATAACTACGAGCAGTACGTC. It specifies CASSITSGNNYEQYV.

The CDR3 here is CASSLAGDSGANVLTF. CDR3 DNA: TGCGCCAGCAGCTTGGCCGGAGACTCTGGGGCCAACGTCCTGACTTTC. V gene TRBV5-1 combines with J gene TRBJ2-6, with D unclear. This CDR3 comprises 16 residues. V lost 0 bases and J lost 0, with 7 bases in between. Germline assignment: CDR1 SGHRS and CDR2 YFSETQ.

This clone was recorded at least ten times. The identical CDR3 is also encoded by other nucleotide sequences in the sample. The rearrangement uses TRBV4-2 and TRBJ1-2; TRBD1 might be the D (5 bases). From germline, CDR1 is LGHNA and CDR2 YNFKEQ. Deletions cut 0 bases from V and 4 bases from J, with 9 bases between. The CDR3 extends over 14 amino acids. CDR3: CASSQDTGLYGYTF. The CDR3 coding sequence is TGTGCCAGCAGCCAAGATACAGGCCTCTATGGCTACACCTTC.

The CDR3 sequence: CASQPGLAVVLFKADTQYF. The CDR3 DNA reads as TGCGCCAGCCAACCCGGACTAGCGGTAGTTTTATTTAAGGCAGATACGCAGTATTTT. The chain joins TRBV5-1 to TRBJ2-3; TRBD2 matches at 10 bases. Looked up from germline, CDR1 is SGHRS and CDR2 is YFSETQ. The V and J ends lost 7 bases and 4 bases, in that order; junction bases with no gene match: 21. This CDR3 is 19 amino acids long.

V and J are TRBV5-6 and TRBJ2-7; TRBD2 matches at 8 bases. The CDR3 is made up of 14 amino acids. Germline V lookup: CDR1 SGHDT, CDR2 YYEEEE. V shed 1 base and J 3 bases; nucleotides not matched to a gene: 3. The CDR3 DNA reads as TGTGCCAGCAGCTTGACTAGCGGATTCTACGAGCAGTACTTC. Protein sequence: CASSLTSGFYEQYF.

The chain links TRBV24-1 to TRBJ2-2; 9 positions agree with TRBD1. After removal of 5 bases from V and 5 bases from J, the junction contained 11 bases not matched to a gene. The CDR3 sequence is 17 residues long. CDR1 is KGHDR, CDR2 SFDVKD, per germline. In nucleotides, the CDR3 is TGTGCCACCAGTGTCCCCACCGGGACAGGGAGAACCGGGGAGCTGTTTTTT. Residues: CATSVPTGTGRTGELFF.

This clone occurred once. The chain employs TRBV11-2 and TRBJ2-2; a possible D gene is TRBD2 (5 bases). The CDR3 runs to 14 residues. The V end lost 8 bases, the J end lost 1 base, and 11 bases lay between the germline ends. Germline values: CDR1 SGHAT, CDR2 FQNNGV. The CDR3, as DNA: TGTGCCAGCTCCCCCCGGGGGAACACCGGGGAGCTGTTTTTT. This translates into CASSPRGNTGELFF.

The chain links TRBV24-1 to TRBJ2-3; 12 bases match TRBD2. CDR1 KGHDR and CDR2 SFDVKD come from the germline V gene. With 4 bases clipped from V and 5 bases from J, the junction kept 15 bases outside the gene matches. The CDR3 sequence is 19 residues long. CDR3 protein: CATSDTYPLAGGPRDTQYF. The CDR3 bases are TGTGCCACCAGTGACACCTATCCTCTAGCGGGAGGGCCGAGAGATACGCAGTATTTT.

This clone was seen a handful of times. The J gene is TRBJ2-7, the V gene TRBV24-1; D is undetermined. Deletions cut 4 bases from V and 0 bases from J, with 3 bases between. The germline V gene encodes CDR1 KGHDR and CDR2 SFDVKD. The CDR3 has 12 amino acids. The CDR3 loop reads CATSDGSYEQYF. The CDR3 coding sequence is TGTGCCACCAGTGACGGCTCCTACGAGCAGTACTTC.

This chain joins TRBV19 and TRBJ2-1, with 11 bases fitting TRBD1. The trim removed 4 bases at V and 12 bases at J, leaving 5 bases unmatched. The CDR3 covers 13 residues. CDR1 and CDR2 (germline): LNHDA, SQIVND (reference sequence). CDR3 DNA sequence: TGTGCCAGTAGTACCCCGGACAGGGGGCTGCAGTTCTTC. This translates into CASSTPDRGLQFF.

The J gene is TRBJ2-5, the V gene TRBV30; D unresolved. Trimming removed 0 bases from V and 4 bases from J, with 12 bases in between. Germline V CDR1 and CDR2: GTSNPN, SVGIG (reference sequence). CDR3 length equals 14 residues. The CDR3 loop reads CAWSVSYSLETQYF. CDR3 DNA sequence: TGTGCCTGGAGTGTAAGTTACTCACTAGAGACCCAGTACTTC.

The genes are TRBV6-6 and TRBJ2-7; 7 nucleotides agree with TRBD2. This CDR3 region has 14 residues. Trimming took 5 bases from V and 2 from J; bases not matched to a gene: 6. Germline CDR1 MNHNY, CDR2 SVGAGI (reference sequence). The CDR3 nucleotides read TGTGCCAGCAGTGCTCAGCGGGGAACCTACGAGCAGTACTTC. Its translation: CASSAQRGTYEQYF.

The chain links TRBV19 to TRBJ2-7; 13 positions agree with TRBD2. CDR3 length: 15 amino acids. V trimming: 3 bases; J trimming: 6 bases; junction bases outside the gene matches: 5. The germline V gene has CDR1 LNHDA and CDR2 SQIVND (reference sequence). CDR3 amino acids: CASSIPGLAGVEQYF. CDR3 DNA sequence: TGTGCCAGTAGTATCCCCGGACTAGCGGGAGTCGAGCAGTACTTC.

CDR3 DNA: TGTGTCGCCATGAGCGGAAACACAGATACGCAGTATTTT. Residues: CVAMSGNTDTQYF. The chain recombines TRBV12-3 or TRBV12-4 with TRBJ2-3; tentative D call: TRBD2 (5 bases). The length of the CDR3 is 13 residues.

The chain carries TRBV6-5 and TRBJ1-5, with 7 bases matching TRBD1. The germline CDR1 and CDR2 sequences are MNHEY and SVGAGI. After removal of 6 bases from V and 16 bases from J, the junction contained 9 bases not matched to a gene. The CDR3 consists of 11 residues. The CDR3 nucleotides read TGTGCCAGCAGACGACAGGGTAGGGAACATTTT. Its translation is CASRRQGREHF.

CDR3 sequence: CASSPRGQGAPNEQFF. CDR3 sequence (DNA): TGCGCCAGCAGCCCTAGAGGGCAGGGGGCGCCCAATGAGCAGTTCTTC. The genes are TRBV5-1 and TRBJ2-1, with 8 nucleotides matching TRBD1. The CDR3 loop spans 16 amino acids. The V and J ends lost 4 bases and 6 bases, in that order; junction bases with no gene match: 12. Germline V gene sequence: CDR1 SGHRS, CDR2 YFSETQ. The full variable domain, rest sourced from reference TRBV5-1 and TRBJ2-1, is KAGVTQTPRYLIKTRGQQVTLSCSPISGHRSVSWYQQTPGQGLQFLFEYFSETQRNKGNFPGRFSGRQFSNSRSEMNVSTLELGDSALYLCASSPRGQGAPNEQFFGPGTRLTVL.

This chain connects TRBV7-2 to TRBJ2-2; D is perhaps TRBD1 (5 bases). Trimming removed 5 bases at V and 4 bases at J, with 14 bases between. Germline CDR1 reads SGHTA; CDR2 reads FQGNSA. The CDR3 is made up of 15 amino acids. CDR3 loop: CASSPKQDTTGELFF. The DNA for the CDR3 is TGTGCCAGCAGCCCCAAACAGGATACCACCGGGGAGCTGTTTTTT.

J is TRBJ2-5 and V is TRBV5-1, with 10 bases aligning to TRBD2. The V gene's germline CDR1 is SGHRS and CDR2 YFSETQ. J was trimmed by 1 base and V by 0 bases; bases with no gene match: 3. This CDR3 spans 16 amino acids. The CDR3 DNA reads TGCGCCAGCAGCTTGGCTAGCGGGAGTGGCCAAGAGACCCAGTACTTC. Encoded protein: CASSLASGSGQETQYF.